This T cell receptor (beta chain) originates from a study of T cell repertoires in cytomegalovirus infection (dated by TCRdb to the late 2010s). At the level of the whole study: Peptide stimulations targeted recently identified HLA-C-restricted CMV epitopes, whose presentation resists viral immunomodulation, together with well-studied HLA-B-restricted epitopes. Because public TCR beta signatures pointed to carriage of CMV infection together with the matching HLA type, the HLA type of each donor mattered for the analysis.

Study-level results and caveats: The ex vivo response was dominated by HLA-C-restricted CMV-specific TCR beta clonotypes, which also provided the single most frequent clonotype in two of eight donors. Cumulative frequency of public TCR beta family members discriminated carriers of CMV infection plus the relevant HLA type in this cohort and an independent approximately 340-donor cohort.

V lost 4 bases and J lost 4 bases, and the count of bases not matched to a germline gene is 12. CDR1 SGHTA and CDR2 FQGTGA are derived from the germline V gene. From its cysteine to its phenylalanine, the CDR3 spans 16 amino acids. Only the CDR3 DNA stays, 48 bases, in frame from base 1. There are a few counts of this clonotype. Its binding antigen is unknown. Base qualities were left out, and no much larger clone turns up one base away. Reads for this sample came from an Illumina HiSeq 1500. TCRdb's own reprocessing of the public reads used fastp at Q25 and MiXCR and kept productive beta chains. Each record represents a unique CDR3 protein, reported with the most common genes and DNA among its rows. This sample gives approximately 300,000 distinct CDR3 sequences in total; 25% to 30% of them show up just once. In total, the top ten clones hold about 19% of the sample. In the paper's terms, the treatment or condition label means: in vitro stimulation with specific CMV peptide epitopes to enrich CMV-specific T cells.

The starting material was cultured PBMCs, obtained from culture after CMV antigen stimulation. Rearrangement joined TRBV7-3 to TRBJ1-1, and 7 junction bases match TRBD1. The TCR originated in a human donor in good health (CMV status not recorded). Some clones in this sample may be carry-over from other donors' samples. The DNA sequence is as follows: TGTGCCAGCAGCTCCCCAGGGGGGGGGCACGGCACTGAAGCTTTCTTT. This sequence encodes CASSSPGGGHGTEAFF.